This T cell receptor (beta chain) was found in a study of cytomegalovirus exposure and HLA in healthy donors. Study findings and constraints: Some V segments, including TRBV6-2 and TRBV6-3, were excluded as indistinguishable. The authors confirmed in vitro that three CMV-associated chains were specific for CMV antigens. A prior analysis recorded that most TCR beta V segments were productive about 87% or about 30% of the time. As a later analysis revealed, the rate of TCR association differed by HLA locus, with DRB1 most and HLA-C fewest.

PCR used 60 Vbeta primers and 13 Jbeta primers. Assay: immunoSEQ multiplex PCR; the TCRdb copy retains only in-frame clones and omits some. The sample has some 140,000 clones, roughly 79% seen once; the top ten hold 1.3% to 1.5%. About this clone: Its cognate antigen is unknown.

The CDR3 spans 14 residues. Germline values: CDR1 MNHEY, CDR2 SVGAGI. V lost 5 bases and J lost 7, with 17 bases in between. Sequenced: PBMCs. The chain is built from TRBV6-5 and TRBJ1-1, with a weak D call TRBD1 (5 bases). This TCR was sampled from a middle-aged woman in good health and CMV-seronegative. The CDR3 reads CASSEFGGEREAFF. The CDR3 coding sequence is TGTGCCAGCAGTGAATTTGGAGGGGAGCGTGAAGCTTTCTTT.